Sequencing of this T cell receptor (beta chain) was carried out in a study of response to subunit inactivated influenza vaccine. Study-wide results and limits: It was the authors' suggestion that each seasonal influenza vaccination recruits few new T cells.

This clonotype was seen once. The antigen is not known. Compared with germline, one end of the junction differs, possibly owing to a read error. TCRdb itself ran the RT-PCR reads through MiXCR, one entry per CDR3 protein. The sample contains about 780,000 distinct CDR3 sequences, under 20% of which appear only once. The CDR3 is 15 residues long. Germline-derived CDR1 and CDR2 are SGHRS and YFSETQ. The sequence derives from a man aged 50-59 years who received an inactivated influenza vaccine. J is TRBJ1-1 and V is TRBV5-1, with 8 bases identical to TRBD1. Sample: PBMCs from blood, taken more than 4 days after vaccination. The CDR3 reads CANSLASTGGTEAFF. In nucleotides, the CDR3 is TGCGCCAACAGCTTGGCATCAACAGGGGGGACTGAAGCTTTCTTT.